Following are 18 T cell receptor beta chains from one sample sequenced in a study of Graves' ophthalmopathy and Graves' hyperthyroidism. The TCR beta CDR3 regions underwent amplification from RNA transcripts. Investigators did first-round RT-PCR with HTBI primers, then second-round multiplex PCR. TCRdb re-derived calls from the multiplex PCR reads in MiXCR, one entry per CDR3 protein. The data show about 220,000 distinct CDR3 sequences, with 20% to 25% seen just once and 43% held by the top ten. The sample was peripheral blood. The source is a woman aged 45-65 years with Graves' ophthalmopathy.

V gene TRBV4-2 combines with J gene TRBJ2-7, with a possible D match to TRBD1 (5 bases). The germline V gene encodes CDR1 LGHNA and CDR2 YNFKEQ. The V end lost 6 bases, the J end lost 6 bases, and 30 bases lay between the germline ends. The CDR3 length is 18 residues. Here the CDR3 DNA reads TGTGCCAGCAGGCGTGACCGACAGCCTACCTCCTGGGGCGTCGAGCAGTACTTC. Protein: CASRRDRQPTSWGVEQYF.

This clonotype has a count of ten or more. V gene TRBV6-1 combines with J gene TRBJ2-7, with 9 positions matching TRBD1. Trimming cost V 4 bases and J 4 bases; bases outside gene matches: 8. The germline V gene has CDR1 MNHNS and CDR2 SASEGT. The CDR3 extends over 15 amino acids. DNA of the CDR3: TGTGCCAGCAGTGTTTCTCGGGACAGGGCGTACGAGCAGTACTTC. Amino acid sequence: CASSVSRDRAYEQYF.

This clonotype has ten or more counts. This chain connects TRBV30 to TRBJ2-7, with D perhaps given as TRBD1 or TRBD2 (5 bases each). This CDR3 spans 14 amino acids. V was cut by 3 bases and J by 6 bases, with 18 bases left in between. CDR1 and CDR2 (germline): GTSNPN, SVGIG (reference sequence). The DNA for the CDR3 is TGTGCCTGGAGCACGGGGACCCGAGCGTTCGAGCAGTACTTC. Residues: CAWSTGTRAFEQYF.

In this sample, this clonotype turned up many times. This chain connects TRBV5-5 to TRBJ1-5; D is ambiguous. CDR3 length: 14 residues. The V gene lost 4 bases and the J gene lost 1 base, with 9 bases spanning the gap. Germline CDR1 reads SGHKS; CDR2 reads YYEKEE (reference sequence). CDR3 bases: TGTGCCAGCAGCCCCCAGGACAGCAATCAGCCCCAGCATTTT. This codes for CASSPQDSNQPQHF.

With regard to this clonotype: The germline gene is not matched at one end of the junction; a read error may be the cause. The chain links TRBV7-2 to TRBJ2-4; 8 bases fit TRBD2. CDR3 length: 15 residues. Germline V gene lookup returns CDR1 SGHTA and CDR2 FQGNSA. CDR3 DNA sequence: TGTGCCAGCAGCATAGCGGGACTAGGGGGAAACTTTCAGTACTTC. Protein product: CASSIAGLGGNFQYF.

This clonotype came up many times. V and J are TRBV12-3 or TRBV12-4 and TRBJ1-2; D is perhaps TRBD1 (6 bases). CDR3 length equals 15 residues. Between the trimmed V and J ends, which lost 3 bases and 4 bases, there was a span of 15 bases. This CDR3 is CASSFGTQGSYGYTF. The CDR3 DNA follows: TGTGCCAGCAGTTTCGGGACACAGGGTAGCTATGGCTACACCTTC.

This clonotype was counted many times. V is TRBV12-3 or TRBV12-4 and J is TRBJ2-5; tentatively, D is TRBD1 (5 bases). The CDR3 is 12 amino acids. V lost 6 bases and J lost 5, with 10 bases in between. The CDR3 is CASSLKGETQYF. The CDR3 DNA reads TGTGCCAGCAGCCTAAAGGGGGAGACCCAGTACTTC.

This clonotype appeared many times. The chain recombines TRBV7-3 with TRBJ1-2, with TRBD1 identical over 11 bases. V trimming: 5 bases; J trimming: 8 bases; junction bases outside the gene matches: 7. The length of the CDR3 is 14 residues. The germline V gene has CDR1 SGHTA and CDR2 FQGTGA. The DNA of the CDR3 is TGTGCCAGCAGCCTCGGACAGGGGGCGCGGGGCTACACCTTC. As protein: CASSLGQGARGYTF.

There are many counts of this clonotype. The CDR3 bases are TGTGCCAGCAGTTTTGCCGGGGGCGCCTATGGCTACACCTTC. As protein: CASSFAGGAYGYTF. The chain couples TRBV27 to TRBJ1-2; possibly TRBD1 for D (6 bases). V lost 3 bases and J 4 bases, leaving 12 bases between the germline ends. The CDR3 consists of 14 residues. CDR1 and CDR2 from the germline V gene are MNHEY and SMNVEV (reference sequence).

At least ten counts were recorded for this clonotype. The DNA of the CDR3 is TGTGCCAGCAGTTCCTGGGACAGGGAGGGCGAGCAGTACTTC. This gives the protein CASSSWDREGEQYF. The chain uses TRBV12-3 or TRBV12-4 and TRBJ2-7; 9 nucleotides line up with TRBD1. The trim removed 4 bases at V and 6 bases at J, leaving 7 bases unmatched. There are 14 residues in the CDR3.

This clonotype was seen ten or more times. The chain uses TRBV19 and TRBJ1-2, with TRBD1 identical over 7 bases. Germline-derived CDR1 and CDR2 are LNHDA and SQIVND (reference sequence). The CDR3 has 13 amino acids. The J segment lost 4 bases and the V segment lost 3 bases, leaving 2 bases of the junction unmatched. The CDR3 coding sequence is TGTGCCAGTAGTATCACAGGGGCCTATGGCTACACCTTC. It encodes CASSITGAYGYTF.

At least ten counts were recorded for this clonotype. CDR3 nucleotide sequence: TGTGCCAGCAGCCGCGGGATAGCTGGAAACACCATATATTTT. This sequence encodes CASSRGIAGNTIYF. The rearrangement uses TRBV6-1 and TRBJ1-3; D remains ambiguous. The CDR3 covers 14 residues. Trimming took off 6 bases at V and 2 bases at J, with 11 bases between the two ends. Germline V gene data show CDR1 as MNHNS and CDR2 as SASEGT.

V usage is TRBV6-2 or TRBV6-3 and J usage is TRBJ1-5, with 7 bases that match TRBD1. The CDR3 contains 18 residues. Losses at the gene ends were 0 bases for V and 0 bases for J; bases not matched to a gene: 8. In germline, CDR1 is MNHEY, CDR2 SVGEGT. The CDR3 here is CASSYSRQGDYSNQPQHF. The CDR3 DNA is TGTGCCAGCAGTTACTCGAGGCAGGGGGACTATAGCAATCAGCCCCAGCATTTT.

Ten or more counts support this clonotype. The chain recombines TRBV10-3 with TRBJ1-1; TRBD1 matches at 8 bases. With V trimmed by 9 bases and J by 3 bases, 9 bases remained unmatched. Germline-derived CDR1 and CDR2 are ENHRY and SYGVKD. The CDR3 loop spans 14 amino acids. CDR3 bases: TGTGCCATATCAAGGACAGGGAGAGACACTGAAGCTTTCTTT. Its protein is CAISRTGRDTEAFF.

This clonotype was counted between two and nine times. This chain links TRBV24-1 with TRBJ1-2; D call uncertain. Germline V lookup: CDR1 KGHDR, CDR2 SFDVKD. V was pared by 6 bases and J by 2 bases, with 9 bases between. CDR3 length equals 13 residues. For the CDR3, the DNA is TGTGCCACCAGTCAGACCGTGAACTATGGCTACACCTTC. This codes for CATSQTVNYGYTF.

This clonotype came up many times. The chain carries TRBV6-1 and TRBJ2-5; TRBD1 matches 10 bases. J was trimmed by 5 bases and V by 6 bases; bases with no gene match: 6. This CDR3 contains 14 residues. The germline V gene encodes CDR1 MNHNS and CDR2 SASEGT. The CDR3, as DNA: TGTGCCAGCAGACGACAGGGGGCCGAGGAGACCCAGTACTTC. This translates into CASRRQGAEETQYF.

This clonotype was seen many times. This rearrangement joins TRBV7-2 to TRBJ2-5, with 7 bases identical to TRBD1. With 4 bases clipped from V and 6 bases from J, the junction kept 5 bases outside the gene matches. The CDR3 runs 13 residues. Germline CDR1 reads SGHTA; CDR2 reads FQGNSA. Here the CDR3 reads CASSWDSGKTQYF. CDR3 sequence (DNA): TGTGCCAGCAGCTGGGACAGTGGGAAGACCCAGTACTTC.

This clonotype was counted ten times or more. CDR3 nucleotide sequence: TGTGCCAGCAGCTTGGGATCAACTAGCCCATGGAGGGAGCTGTTTTTT. Translated, it gives CASSLGSTSPWRELFF. V usage is TRBV11-1 and J usage is TRBJ2-2, with D perhaps TRBD2 (6 bases). The CDR3 runs 16 residues. The V and J ends lost 3 bases and 9 bases respectively, with 20 bases between them. Germline-derived CDR1 and CDR2 are SGHAT and FQDESV (reference sequence). Full variable domain (outside the CDR3, taken from reference TRBV11-1 and TRBJ2-2): EAEVAQSPRYKITEKSQAVAFWCDPISGHATLYWYRQILGQGPELLVQFQDESVVDDSQLPKDRFSAERLKGVDSTLKIQPAELGDSAMYLCASSLGSTSPWRELFFGEGSRLTVL.